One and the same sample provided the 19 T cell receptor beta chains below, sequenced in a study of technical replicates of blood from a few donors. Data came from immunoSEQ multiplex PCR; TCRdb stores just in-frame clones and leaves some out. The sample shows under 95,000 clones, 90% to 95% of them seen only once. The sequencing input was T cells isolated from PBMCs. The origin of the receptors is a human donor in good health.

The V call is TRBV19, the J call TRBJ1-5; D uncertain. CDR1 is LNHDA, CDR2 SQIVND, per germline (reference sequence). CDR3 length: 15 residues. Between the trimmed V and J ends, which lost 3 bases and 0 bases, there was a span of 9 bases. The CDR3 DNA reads TGTGCCAGTAGTATTGCCAGATATAGCAATCAGCCCCAGCATTTT. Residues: CASSIARYSNQPQHF.

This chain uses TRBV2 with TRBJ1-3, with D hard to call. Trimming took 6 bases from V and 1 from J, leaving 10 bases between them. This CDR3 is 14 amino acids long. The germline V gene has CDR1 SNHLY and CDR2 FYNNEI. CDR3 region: CASRAEISGNTIYF. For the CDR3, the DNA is TGTGCCAGCAGGGCAGAAATTTCTGGAAACACCATATATTTT.

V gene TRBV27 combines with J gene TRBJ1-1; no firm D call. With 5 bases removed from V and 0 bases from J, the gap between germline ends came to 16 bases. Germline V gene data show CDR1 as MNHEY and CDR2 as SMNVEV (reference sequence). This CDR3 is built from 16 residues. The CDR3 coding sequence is TGTGCCAGCAGTCCCTCGGGGTATTACCTGAACACTGAAGCTTTCTTT. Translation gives CASSPSGYYLNTEAFF.

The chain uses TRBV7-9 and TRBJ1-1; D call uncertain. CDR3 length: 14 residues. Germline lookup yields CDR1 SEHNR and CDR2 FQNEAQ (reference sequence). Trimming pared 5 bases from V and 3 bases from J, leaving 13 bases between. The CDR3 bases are TGTGCCAGCAGCCCGCTGATGGCAGACACTGAAGCTTTCTTT. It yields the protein CASSPLMADTEAFF.

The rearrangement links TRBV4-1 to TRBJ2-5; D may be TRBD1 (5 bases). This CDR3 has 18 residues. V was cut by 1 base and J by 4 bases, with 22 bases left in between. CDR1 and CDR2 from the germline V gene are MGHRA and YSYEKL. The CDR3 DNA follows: TGCGCCAGCAGCCAAGGTGACAGATTACCTCCAAGGGGAGAGACCCAGTACTTC. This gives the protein CASSQGDRLPPRGETQYF.

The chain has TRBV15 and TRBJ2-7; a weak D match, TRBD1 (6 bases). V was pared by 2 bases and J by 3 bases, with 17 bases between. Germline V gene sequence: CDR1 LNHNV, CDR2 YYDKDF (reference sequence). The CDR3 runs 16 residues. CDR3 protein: CATSRYTGQWDYEQYF. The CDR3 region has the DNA TGTGCCACCAGCAGATACACTGGACAGTGGGACTACGAGCAGTACTTC. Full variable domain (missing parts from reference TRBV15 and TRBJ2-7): DAMVIQNPRYQVTQFGKPVTLSCSQTLNHNVMYWYQQKSSQAPKLLFHYYDKDFNNEADTPDNFQSRRPNTSFCFLDIRSPGLGDTAMYLCATSRYTGQWDYEQYFGPGTRLTVT.

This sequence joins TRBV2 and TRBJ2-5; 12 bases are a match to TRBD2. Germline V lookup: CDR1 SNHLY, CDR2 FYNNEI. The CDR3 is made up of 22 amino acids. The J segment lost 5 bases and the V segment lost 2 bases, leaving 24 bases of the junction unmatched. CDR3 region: CASSERMGFRGASGGAGETQYF. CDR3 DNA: TGTGCCAGCAGTGAAAGGATGGGGTTTAGAGGAGCTAGCGGGGGGGCCGGGGAGACCCAGTACTTC. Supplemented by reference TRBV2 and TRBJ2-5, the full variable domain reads EPEVTQTPSHQVTQMGQEVILRCVPISNHLYFYWYRQILGQKVEFLVSFYNNEISEKSEIFDDQFSVERPDGSNFTLKIRSTKLEDSAMYFCASSERMGFRGASGGAGETQYFGPGTRLLVL.

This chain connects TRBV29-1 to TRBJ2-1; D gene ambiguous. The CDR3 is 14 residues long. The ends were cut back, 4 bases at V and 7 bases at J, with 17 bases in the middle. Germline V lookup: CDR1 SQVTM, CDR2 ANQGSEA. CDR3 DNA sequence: TGCAGCGTTGTTGACTTACCGGCCGGGAATGAGCAGTTCTTC. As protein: CSVVDLPAGNEQFF.

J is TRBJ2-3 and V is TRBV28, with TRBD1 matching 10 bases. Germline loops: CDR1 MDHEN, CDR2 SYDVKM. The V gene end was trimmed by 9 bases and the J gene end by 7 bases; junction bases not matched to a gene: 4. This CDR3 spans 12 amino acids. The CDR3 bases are TGTGCCAGTGGGGACAGGGGCTATACGCAGTATTTT. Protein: CASGDRGYTQYF.

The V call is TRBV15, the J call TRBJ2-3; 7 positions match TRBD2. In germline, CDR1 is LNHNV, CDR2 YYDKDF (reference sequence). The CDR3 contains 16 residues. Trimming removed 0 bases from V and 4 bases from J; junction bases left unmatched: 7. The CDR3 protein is CATSREKGEGADTQYF. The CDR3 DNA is TGTGCCACCAGCAGAGAGAAAGGGGAGGGTGCAGATACGCAGTATTTT.

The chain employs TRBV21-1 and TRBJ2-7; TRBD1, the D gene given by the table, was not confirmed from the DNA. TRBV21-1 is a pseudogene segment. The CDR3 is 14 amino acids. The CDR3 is CASSKGVRGYEQYF. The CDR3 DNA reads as TGTGCCAGCAGCAAAGGTGTCAGGGGGTACGAGCAGTACTTC.

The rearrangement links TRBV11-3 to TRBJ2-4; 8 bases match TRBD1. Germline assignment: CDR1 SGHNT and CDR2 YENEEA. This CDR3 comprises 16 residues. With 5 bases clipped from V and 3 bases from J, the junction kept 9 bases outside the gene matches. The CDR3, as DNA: TGTGCCAGCAGCATCCGGACAGGGAAGGACAAAAACATTCAGTACTTC. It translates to CASSIRTGKDKNIQYF.

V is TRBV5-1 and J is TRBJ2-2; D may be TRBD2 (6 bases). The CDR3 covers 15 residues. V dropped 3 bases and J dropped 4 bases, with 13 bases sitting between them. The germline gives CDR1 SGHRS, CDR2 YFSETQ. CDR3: CASSSKTSGTGELFF. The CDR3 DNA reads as TGCGCCAGCAGCTCTAAGACTAGTGGCACCGGGGAGCTGTTTTTT.

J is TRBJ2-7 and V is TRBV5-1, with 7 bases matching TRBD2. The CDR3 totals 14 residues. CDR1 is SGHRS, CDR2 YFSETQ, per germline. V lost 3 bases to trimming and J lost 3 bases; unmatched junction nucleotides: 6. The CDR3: CASSSGLSLYEQYF. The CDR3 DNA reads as TGCGCCAGCAGCTCGGGACTAAGTCTCTACGAGCAGTACTTC.

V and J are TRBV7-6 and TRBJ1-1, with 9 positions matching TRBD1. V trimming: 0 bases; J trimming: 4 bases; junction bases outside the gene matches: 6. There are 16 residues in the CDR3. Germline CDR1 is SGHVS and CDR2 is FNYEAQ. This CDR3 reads CASSLAKTGGGTEAFF. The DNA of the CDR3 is TGTGCCAGCAGCTTAGCCAAAACAGGGGGCGGCACTGAAGCTTTCTTT.

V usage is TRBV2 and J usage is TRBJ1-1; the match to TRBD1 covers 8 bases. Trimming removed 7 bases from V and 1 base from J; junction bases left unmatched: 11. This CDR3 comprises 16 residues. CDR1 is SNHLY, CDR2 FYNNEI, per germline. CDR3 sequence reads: CASNSAYGTGNTEAFF. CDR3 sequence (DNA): TGTGCCAGCAATTCAGCCTACGGGACAGGGAACACTGAAGCTTTCTTT. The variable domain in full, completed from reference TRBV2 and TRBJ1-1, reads EPEVTQTPSHQVTQMGQEVILRCVPISNHLYFYWYRQILGQKVEFLVSFYNNEISEKSEIFDDQFSVERPDGSNFTLKIRSTKLEDSAMYFCASNSAYGTGNTEAFFGQGTRLTVV.

CDR3 sequence (DNA): TGTGCCAGCAGTTTGGGGACAGGGGGGGATGAGCAGTTCTTC. It is translated as CASSLGTGGDEQFF. J is TRBJ2-1 and V is TRBV28; 11 nucleotides agree with TRBD1. The CDR3 spans 14 residues. The germline gives CDR1 MDHEN, CDR2 SYDVKM. Unmatched junction bases numbered 3, after V lost 3 bases and J lost 8 bases.

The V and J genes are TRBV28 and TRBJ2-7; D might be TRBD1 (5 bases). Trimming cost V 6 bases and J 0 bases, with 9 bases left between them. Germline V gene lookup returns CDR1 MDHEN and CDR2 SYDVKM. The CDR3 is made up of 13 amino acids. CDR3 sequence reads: CASRRGGSYEQYF. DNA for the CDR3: TGTGCCAGCAGAAGGGGCGGCTCCTACGAGCAGTACTTC.

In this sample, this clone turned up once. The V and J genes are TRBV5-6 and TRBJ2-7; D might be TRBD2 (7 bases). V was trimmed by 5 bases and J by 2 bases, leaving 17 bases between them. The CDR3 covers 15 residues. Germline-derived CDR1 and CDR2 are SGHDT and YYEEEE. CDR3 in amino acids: CASRKRGGLPYEQYF. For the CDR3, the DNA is TGTGCCAGCAGAAAAAGGGGGGGTCTTCCCTACGAGCAGTACTTC.